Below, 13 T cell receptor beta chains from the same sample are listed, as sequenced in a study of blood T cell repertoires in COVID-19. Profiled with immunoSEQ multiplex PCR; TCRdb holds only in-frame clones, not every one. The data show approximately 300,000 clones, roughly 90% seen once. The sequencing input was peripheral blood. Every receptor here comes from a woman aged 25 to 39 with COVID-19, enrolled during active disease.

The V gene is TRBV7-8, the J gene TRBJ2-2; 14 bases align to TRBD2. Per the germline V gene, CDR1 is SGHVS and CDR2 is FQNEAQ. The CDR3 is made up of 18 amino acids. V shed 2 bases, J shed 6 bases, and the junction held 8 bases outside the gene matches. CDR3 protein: CASSLPGLAGGHAGELFF. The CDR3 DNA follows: TGTGCCAGCAGCTTACCTGGACTAGCGGGAGGTCACGCCGGGGAGCTGTTTTTT. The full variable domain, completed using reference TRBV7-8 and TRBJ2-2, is GAGVSQSPRYKVAKRGQDVALRCDPISGHVSLFWYQQALGQGPEFLTYFQNEAQLDKSGLPSDRFFAERPEGSVSTLKIQRTQQEDSAVYLCASSLPGLAGGHAGELFFGEGSRLTVL.

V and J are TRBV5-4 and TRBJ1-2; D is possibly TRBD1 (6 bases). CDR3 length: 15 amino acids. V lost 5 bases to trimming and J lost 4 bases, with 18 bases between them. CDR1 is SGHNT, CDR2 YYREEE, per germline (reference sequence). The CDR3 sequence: CASSFGQSDSYGYTF. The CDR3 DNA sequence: TGTGCCAGCAGTTTTGGACAGAGCGATAGCTATGGCTACACCTTC.

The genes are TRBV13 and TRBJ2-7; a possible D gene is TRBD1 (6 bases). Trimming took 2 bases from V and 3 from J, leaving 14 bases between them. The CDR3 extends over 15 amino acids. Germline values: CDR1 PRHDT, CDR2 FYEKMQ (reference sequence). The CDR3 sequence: CASSLNVEGVYEQYF. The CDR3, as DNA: TGTGCCAGCAGCTTAAATGTTGAGGGGGTCTACGAGCAGTACTTC.

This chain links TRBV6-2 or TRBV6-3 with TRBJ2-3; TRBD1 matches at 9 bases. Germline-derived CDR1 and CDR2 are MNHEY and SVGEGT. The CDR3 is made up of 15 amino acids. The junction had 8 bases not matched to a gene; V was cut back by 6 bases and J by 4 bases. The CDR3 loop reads CASSRIRQGADTQYF. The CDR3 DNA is TGTGCCAGCAGCCGCATCCGACAGGGGGCAGATACGCAGTATTTT.

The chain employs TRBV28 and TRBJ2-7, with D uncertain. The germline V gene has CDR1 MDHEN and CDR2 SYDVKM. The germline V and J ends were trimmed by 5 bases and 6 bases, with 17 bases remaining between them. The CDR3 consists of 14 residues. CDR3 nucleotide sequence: TGTGCCAGCAGTCCTCGGCCAGTTACGGGCGAGCAGTACTTC. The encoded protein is CASSPRPVTGEQYF.

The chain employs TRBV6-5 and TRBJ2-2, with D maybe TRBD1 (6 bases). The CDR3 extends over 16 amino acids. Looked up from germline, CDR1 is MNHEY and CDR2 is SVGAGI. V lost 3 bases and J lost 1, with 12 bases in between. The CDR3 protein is CASSYSGTRNTGELFF. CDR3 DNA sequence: TGTGCCAGCAGTTATAGTGGGACACGGAACACCGGGGAGCTGTTTTTT.

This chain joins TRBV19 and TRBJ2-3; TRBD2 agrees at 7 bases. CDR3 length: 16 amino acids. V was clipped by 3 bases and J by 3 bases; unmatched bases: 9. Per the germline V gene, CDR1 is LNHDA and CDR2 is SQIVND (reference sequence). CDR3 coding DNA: TGTGCCAGTAGTATTCTCGTGGGAGGGTGGACAGATACGCAGTATTTT. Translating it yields CASSILVGGWTDTQYF.

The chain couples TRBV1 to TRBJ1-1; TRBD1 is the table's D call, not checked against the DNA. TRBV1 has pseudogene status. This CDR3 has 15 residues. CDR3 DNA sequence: TGCACCAGCAGCCAAGATCCGAAAGGGGGCACTGAAGCTTTCTTT. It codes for CTSSQDPKGGTEAFF.

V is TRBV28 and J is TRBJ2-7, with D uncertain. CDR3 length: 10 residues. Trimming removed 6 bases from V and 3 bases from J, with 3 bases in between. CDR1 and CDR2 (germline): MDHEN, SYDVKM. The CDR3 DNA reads TGTGCCAGCAGCCACTACGAGCAGTACTTC. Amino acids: CASSHYEQYF.

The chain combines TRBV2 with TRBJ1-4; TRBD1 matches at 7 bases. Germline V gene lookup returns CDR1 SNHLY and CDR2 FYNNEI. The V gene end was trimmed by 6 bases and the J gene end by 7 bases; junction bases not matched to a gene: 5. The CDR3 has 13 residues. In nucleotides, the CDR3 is TGTGCCAGCAGGACAGGGTTAGGTGAAAAACTGTTTTTT. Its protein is CASRTGLGEKLFF.

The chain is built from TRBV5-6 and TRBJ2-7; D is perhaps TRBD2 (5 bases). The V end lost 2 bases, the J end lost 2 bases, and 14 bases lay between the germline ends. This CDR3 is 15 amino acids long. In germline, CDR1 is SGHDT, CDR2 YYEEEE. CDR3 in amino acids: CASSFNQRRAYEQYF. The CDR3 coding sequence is TGTGCCAGCAGCTTTAACCAGCGGAGAGCCTACGAGCAGTACTTC.

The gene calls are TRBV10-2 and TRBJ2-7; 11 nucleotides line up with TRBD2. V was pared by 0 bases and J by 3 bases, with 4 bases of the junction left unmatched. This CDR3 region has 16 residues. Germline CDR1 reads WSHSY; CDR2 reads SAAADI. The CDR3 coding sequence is TGCGCCAGCAGTGAGTCCCCTAGCGGGAGGTTCTACGAGCAGTACTTC. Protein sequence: CASSESPSGRFYEQYF.

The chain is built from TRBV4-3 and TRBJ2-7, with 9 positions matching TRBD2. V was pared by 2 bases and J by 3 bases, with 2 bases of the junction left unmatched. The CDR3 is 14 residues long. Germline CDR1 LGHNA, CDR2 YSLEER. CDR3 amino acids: CASSQLTSGYEQYF. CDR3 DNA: TGCGCCAGCAGCCAACTGACTAGCGGCTACGAGCAGTACTTC.